Many counts were recorded for the clone carrying this T cell receptor beta chain. Antigen: not known. TCRdb re-called the 5' RACE reads through MiXCR, storing one row per CDR3 protein. The sample lists 300,000 to 350,000 distinct CDR3 sequences, roughly 13% occurring once. The data derive from a study of T-cell memory formation after mild COVID-19. Background on the study: TCR clusters largely stayed donor specific.

General study results and limits: There were some responding clones in pre-infection memory, which suggested that cross-reactive memory had joined.

Trimming pared 6 bases from V and 0 bases from J, leaving 15 bases between. CDR1 is MGHRA, CDR2 YSYEKL, per germline. The length of the CDR3 is 17 residues. The rearrangement uses TRBV4-1 and TRBJ2-6; D is tentatively TRBD1 or TRBD2 (5 bases each). Sample: PBMCs or a T cell subset sorted from them (not recorded which). This receptor was obtained from a man aged 18 to 29 who had mild COVID-19 (a few samples of this study predate the infection). Cell type and time point are not known. The CDR3 nucleotides are TGCGCCAGCAGGGGGGACGGCTACTTCTCTGGGGCCAACGTCCTGACTTTC. As protein: CASRGDGYFSGANVLTF.